This entry lists 17 T cell receptor beta chains sequenced from one sample in a study of blood T cells in healthy people across ages. Next came a second PCR, run for about 6 to 12 cycles, which used a sample-barcoded 5' primer along with a J-beta primer mix. TCRdb re-called the 5' RACE reads through MiXCR, storing one row per CDR3 protein. The profile covers about 930,000 distinct CDR3 sequences, with 25% to 30% appearing a single time and roughly 10% taken by the ten largest. This sample was also put to use in a study of T cells of mothers and their children.

Sequences were obtained from blood. These receptors were obtained from a woman aged 40-49 years in good health.

About this clonotype itself: With a much larger clone just one base away, this may be a read error. The rearrangement joins TRBV19 to TRBJ1-2; D not resolved. V was cut by 6 bases and J by 5 bases, with 16 bases left in between. This CDR3 has 14 amino acids. CDR1 and CDR2 from the germline V gene are LNHDA and SQIVND (reference sequence). CDR3 residues: CASRISTSPYGYTF. Written as DNA, the CDR3 is TGTGCCAGTAGGATTTCGACAAGCCCGTATGGCTACACCTTC.

This clonotype appeared many times. The chain recombines TRBV19 with TRBJ2-4; tentatively, D is TRBD2 (6 bases). Germline CDR1 is LNHDA and CDR2 is SQIVND (reference sequence). V was shortened by 5 bases and J by 1 base, with 15 bases between the two germline ends. This CDR3 is 16 amino acids long. Here the CDR3 DNA reads TGTGCCAGTAGTCTCTCAGACGGGGGTGCCAAAAACATTCAGTACTTC. This codes for CASSLSDGGAKNIQYF.

J is TRBJ1-2 and V is TRBV5-1; D may be TRBD1 (6 bases). The CDR3 has 13 residues. Trimming removed 5 bases from V and 2 bases from J, with 10 bases in between. Germline-derived CDR1 and CDR2 are SGHRS and YFSETQ. CDR3 sequence reads: CASRPDSNYGYTF. CDR3 bases: TGCGCCAGCAGGCCGGACAGCAACTATGGCTACACCTTC.

The V call is TRBV10-3, the J call TRBJ2-5, with 10 bases that match TRBD2. J lost 3 bases, V lost 4 bases, and 11 bases had no gene match. From germline, CDR1 is ENHRY and CDR2 SYGVKD. The CDR3 contains 17 residues. CDR3 sequence (DNA): TGTGCCATCAGTGCCTGGAGCGGGGGGGCCAGTAAAGAGACCCAGTACTTC. Its translation is CAISAWSGGASKETQYF.

The chain employs TRBV27 and TRBJ2-6; maybe TRBD1 (6 bases). Germline V gives CDR1 MNHEY, CDR2 SMNVEV (reference sequence). V was clipped by 5 bases and J by 4 bases, with 12 bases between them. There are 15 residues in the CDR3. CDR3 loop: CASSIQGPGANVLTF. The DNA of the CDR3 is TGTGCCAGCAGTATACAGGGCCCGGGGGCCAACGTCCTGACTTTC.

This chain connects TRBV4-1 to TRBJ2-2, with 7 bases aligning to TRBD2. J was trimmed by 7 bases and V by 8 bases; bases with no gene match: 13. Germline CDR1 and CDR2: MGHRA and YSYEKL. The CDR3 consists of 15 residues. CDR3 nucleotides: TGCGCCAGCTCCTTGGGCGGGGGTATTATCGGGGAGCTGTTTTTT. This translates into CASSLGGGIIGELFF.

Regarding this clonotype: Compared with germline, one end of the junction differs, possibly owing to a read error. The chain carries TRBV18 and TRBJ2-7, with 7 bases lining up with TRBD1. Germline V gene sequence: CDR1 KGHSH, CDR2 LQKENI. CDR3 length: 14 residues. The CDR3 sequence: CASSPRDSVYKQYF. The CDR3 DNA sequence: TGTGCCAGCTCACCACGGGACAGCGTCTACAAGCAGTACTTC.

This clonotype appeared a few times. The V gene is TRBV4-1, the J gene TRBJ1-4; 7 bases line up with TRBD1. Per germline, CDR1 MGHRA and CDR2 YSYEKL. This CDR3 is 17 amino acids long. J lost 2 bases, V lost 3 bases, and 9 bases had no gene match. The CDR3 reads CASSQAWDRTTNEKLFF. DNA for the CDR3: TGCGCCAGCAGCCAGGCCTGGGACAGAACGACTAATGAAAAACTGTTTTTT.

The chain joins TRBV6-2 or TRBV6-3 to TRBJ2-1, with D unclear. V was pared by 2 bases and J by 0 bases, with 5 bases between. Per the germline V gene, CDR1 is MNHEY and CDR2 is SVGEGT. The CDR3 spans 14 residues. As DNA, the CDR3 is TGTGCCAGCAGTTACAGTTACTCCTACAATGAGCAGTTCTTC. This codes for CASSYSYSYNEQFF.

This clonotype was recorded at least ten times. CDR3 nucleotide sequence: TGCGCCAGCAGCTTGCGATCGGGACAGGGGGCAGATACGCAGTATTTT. This translates into CASSLRSGQGADTQYF. The rearrangement joins TRBV5-1 to TRBJ2-3, with 11 bases fitting TRBD1. CDR1 is SGHRS and CDR2 is YFSETQ in the germline V gene. The CDR3 runs to 16 residues. The J segment lost 4 bases and the V segment lost 1 base, leaving 5 bases of the junction unmatched. Full variable domain (rest looked up from reference TRBV5-1 and TRBJ2-3): KAGVTQTPRYLIKTRGQQVTLSCSPISGHRSVSWYQQTPGQGLQFLFEYFSETQRNKGNFPGRFSGRQFSNSRSEMNVSTLELGDSALYLCASSLRSGQGADTQYFGPGTRLTVL.

The chain joins TRBV27 to TRBJ2-7; D unresolved. CDR3 length: 13 residues. V was cut by 2 bases and J by 2 bases, with 7 bases left in between. The germline gives CDR1 MNHEY, CDR2 SMNVEV (reference sequence). CDR3 in amino acids: CASSLQATYEQYF. The DNA of the CDR3 is TGTGCCAGCAGTTTACAGGCCACCTACGAGCAGTACTTC.

This clonotype was seen a handful of times. The V and J genes are TRBV6-2 or TRBV6-3 and TRBJ1-6; D unresolved. V lost 6 bases, J lost 10 bases, and 13 bases lay in between. CDR3 length equals 13 residues. Germline V gene sequence: CDR1 MNHEY, CDR2 SVGEGT. Here the CDR3 reads CASRPQGPSPLHF. DNA for the CDR3: TGTGCCAGCAGGCCCCAAGGGCCATCACCCCTCCACTTT.

Points on this clonotype: A much larger clone lies a single base off, so this may be a read error. The genes are TRBV5-6 and TRBJ2-1; no definite D call. From germline, CDR1 is SGHDT and CDR2 YYEEEE. The CDR3 runs to 13 residues. The CDR3 reads CASGLALYNEQFF. Here the CDR3 DNA reads TGTGCCAGCGGCTTGGCCCTGTACAATGAGCAGTTCTTC.

Only a few counts were recorded for this clonotype. The chain recombines TRBV28 with TRBJ2-1; the match to TRBD2 covers 9 bases. The V and J ends lost 6 bases and 6 bases, in that order; junction bases with no gene match: 9. Germline loops: CDR1 MDHEN, CDR2 SYDVKM. This CDR3 spans 15 amino acids. The CDR3 region is CASSLTSGRCNEQFF. The CDR3 region has the DNA TGTGCCAGCAGCCTGACTAGCGGAAGGTGCAATGAGCAGTTCTTC.

The rearrangement uses TRBV19 and TRBJ1-5, with unresolved D. The CDR3 is made up of 15 amino acids. Trimming cost V 4 bases and J 6 bases, with 16 bases left between them. Germline V CDR1 and CDR2: LNHDA, SQIVND (reference sequence). CDR3 bases: TGTGCCAGTAGTAAACCGGGAAGGGCAACTCAGCCCCAGCATTTT. Protein: CASSKPGRATQPQHF. Drawing the rest from reference TRBV19 and TRBJ1-5, the complete variable domain is DGGITQSPKYLFRKEGQNVTLSCEQNLNHDAMYWYRQDPGQGLRLIYYSQIVNDFQKGDIAEGYSVSREKKESFPLTVTSAQKNPTAFYLCASSKPGRATQPQHFGDGTRLSIL.

V gene TRBV7-8 combines with J gene TRBJ2-2; tentatively, D is TRBD2 (7 bases). The CDR3 loop spans 16 amino acids. Per the germline V gene, CDR1 is SGHVS and CDR2 is FQNEAQ. The V gene lost 5 bases and the J gene lost 4 bases, with 17 bases spanning the gap. The chain's CDR3 is CASSPSGGRTTGELFF. The CDR3 DNA is TGTGCCAGCAGCCCTTCGGGGGGCCGAACCACCGGGGAGCTGTTTTTT. Variable domain in full (rest from reference TRBV7-8 and TRBJ2-2): GAGVSQSPRYKVAKRGQDVALRCDPISGHVSLFWYQQALGQGPEFLTYFQNEAQLDKSGLPSDRFFAERPEGSVSTLKIQRTQQEDSAVYLCASSPSGGRTTGELFFGEGSRLTVL.

This chain connects TRBV28 to TRBJ2-7; D call uncertain. CDR1 and CDR2 from the germline V gene are MDHEN and SYDVKM. Trimming took 5 bases from V and 0 from J, leaving 17 bases between them. This CDR3 region has 16 residues. The CDR3, as DNA: TGTGCCAGCAGTACCCTCTTCGGCCTAAGCTCCTACGAGCAGTACTTC. Translated: CASSTLFGLSSYEQYF.